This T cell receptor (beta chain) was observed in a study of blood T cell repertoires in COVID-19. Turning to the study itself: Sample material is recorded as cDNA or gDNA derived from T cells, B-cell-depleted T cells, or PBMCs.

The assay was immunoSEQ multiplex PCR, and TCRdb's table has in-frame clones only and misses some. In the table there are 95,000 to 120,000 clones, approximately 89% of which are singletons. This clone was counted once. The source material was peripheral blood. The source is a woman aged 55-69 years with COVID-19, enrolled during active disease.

Here the CDR3 reads CASSLSGSSSYNEQFF. CDR3 nucleotide sequence: TGTGCCAGCAGTTTATCGGGCAGCAGCTCCTACAATGAGCAGTTCTTC. This chain connects TRBV27 to TRBJ2-1; no firm D call. Trimming removed 0 bases at V and 0 bases at J, with 9 bases between. Germline CDR1 MNHEY, CDR2 SMNVEV (reference sequence). The CDR3 spans 16 residues.